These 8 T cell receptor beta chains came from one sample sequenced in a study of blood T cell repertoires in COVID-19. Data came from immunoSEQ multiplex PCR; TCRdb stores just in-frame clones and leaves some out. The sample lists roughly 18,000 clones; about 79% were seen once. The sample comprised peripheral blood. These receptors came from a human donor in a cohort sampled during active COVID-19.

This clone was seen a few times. The chain's CDR3 is CASSTIAGGPTYNEQFF. The CDR3 region has the DNA TGTGCCAGCAGCACGATAGCGGGAGGGCCGACCTACAATGAGCAGTTCTTC. J is TRBJ2-1 and V is TRBV7-9; 11 bases are shared with TRBD2. With 5 bases clipped from V and 2 bases from J, the junction kept 8 bases outside the gene matches. The length of the CDR3 is 17 residues. Germline CDR1 SEHNR, CDR2 FQNEAQ (reference sequence).

This CDR3 reads CASSRDGGQPQHF. In nucleotides, the CDR3 is TGTGCCAGCAGCCGAGACGGGGGTCAGCCCCAGCATTTT. The rearrangement joins TRBV6-2 or TRBV6-3 to TRBJ1-5, with D tentatively TRBD1 (5 bases). Trimming removed 6 bases at V and 6 bases at J, with 12 bases between. This CDR3 region has 13 residues. From germline, CDR1 is MNHEY and CDR2 SVGEGT.

This CDR3 reads CSADRLAAQYF. CDR3 sequence (DNA): TGCAGTGCTGACAGACTAGCGGCGCAGTATTTT. This rearrangement joins TRBV20-1 to TRBJ2-3; 9 bases are shared with TRBD2. This CDR3 contains 11 residues. Germline CDR1 reads DFQATT; CDR2 reads SNEGSKA (reference sequence). V lost 5 bases and J lost 10; bases outside the gene matches: 4.

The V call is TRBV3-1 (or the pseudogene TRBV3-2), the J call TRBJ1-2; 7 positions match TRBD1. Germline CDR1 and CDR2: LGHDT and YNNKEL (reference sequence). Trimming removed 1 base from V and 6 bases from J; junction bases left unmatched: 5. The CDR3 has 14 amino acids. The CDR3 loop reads CASSQGDSVHGYTF. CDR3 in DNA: TGTGCCAGCAGCCAAGGGGACAGCGTACATGGCTACACCTTC.

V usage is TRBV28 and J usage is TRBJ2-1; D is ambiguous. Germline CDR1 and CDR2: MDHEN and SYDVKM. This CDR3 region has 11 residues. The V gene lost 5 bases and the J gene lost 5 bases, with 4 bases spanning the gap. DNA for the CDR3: TGTGCCAGCAGTACAGACAATGAGCAGTTCTTC. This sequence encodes CASSTDNEQFF.

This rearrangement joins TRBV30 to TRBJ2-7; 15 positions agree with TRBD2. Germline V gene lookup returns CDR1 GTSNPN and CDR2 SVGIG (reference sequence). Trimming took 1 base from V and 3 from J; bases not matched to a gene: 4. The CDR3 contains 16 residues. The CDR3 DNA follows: TGTGCCTGGAGTGCCCGGACTAGCGGGAGGGGCTACGAGCAGTACTTC. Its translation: CAWSARTSGRGYEQYF. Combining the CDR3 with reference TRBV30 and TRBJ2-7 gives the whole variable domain SQTIHQWPATLVQPVGSPLSLECTVEGTSNPNLYWYRQAAGRGLQLLFYSVGIGQISSEVPQNLSASRPQDRQFILSSKKLLLSDSGFYLCAWSARTSGRGYEQYFGPGTRLTVT.

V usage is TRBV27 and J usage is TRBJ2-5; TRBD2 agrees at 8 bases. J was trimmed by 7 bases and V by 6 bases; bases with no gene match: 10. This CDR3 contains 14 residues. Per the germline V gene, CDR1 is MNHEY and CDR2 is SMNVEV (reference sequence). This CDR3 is CASRPGTSFWTQYF. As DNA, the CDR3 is TGTGCCAGCAGGCCCGGGACTAGTTTTTGGACCCAGTACTTC.

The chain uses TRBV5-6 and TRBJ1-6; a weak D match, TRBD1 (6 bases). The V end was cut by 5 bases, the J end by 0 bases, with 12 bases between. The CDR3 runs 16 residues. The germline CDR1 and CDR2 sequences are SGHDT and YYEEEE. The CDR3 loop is CASRVGQSSYNSPLHF. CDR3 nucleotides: TGTGCCAGCAGGGTCGGACAGAGCTCCTATAATTCACCCCTCCACTTT.